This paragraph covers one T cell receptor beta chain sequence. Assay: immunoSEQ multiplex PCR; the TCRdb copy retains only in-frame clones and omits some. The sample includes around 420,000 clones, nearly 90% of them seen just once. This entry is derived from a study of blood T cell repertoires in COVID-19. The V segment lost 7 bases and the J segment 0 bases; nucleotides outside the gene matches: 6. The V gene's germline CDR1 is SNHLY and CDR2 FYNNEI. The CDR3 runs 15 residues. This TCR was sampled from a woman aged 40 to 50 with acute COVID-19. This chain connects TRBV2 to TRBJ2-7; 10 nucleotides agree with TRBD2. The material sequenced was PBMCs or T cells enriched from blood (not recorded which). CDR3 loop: CASKWTSGSSYEQYF. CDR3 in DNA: TGTGCCAGCAAGTGGACTAGCGGAAGCTCCTACGAGCAGTACTTC. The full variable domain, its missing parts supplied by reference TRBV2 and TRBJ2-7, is EPEVTQTPSHQVTQMGQEVILRCVPISNHLYFYWYRQILGQKVEFLVSFYNNEISEKSEIFDDQFSVERPDGSNFTLKIRSTKLEDSAMYFCASKWTSGSSYEQYFGPGTRLTVT.